These 3 T cell receptor beta chains originate from one sample sequenced in a study of T cells in Graves' hyperthyroidism and ophthalmopathy. The TCR beta CDR3 regions underwent amplification using RNA transcripts as the source. The TCR CDR3 first-round RT-PCR relied on the HTBI primer set. MiXCR, run by TCRdb on the multiplex PCR reads, gives a single entry per CDR3 protein. This table has roughly 570,000 distinct CDR3 sequences, 40% to 55% appearing once. The sequencing input was peripheral blood or thyroid tissue (not recorded which). The receptors stem from a woman aged 18-29 years with Graves' hyperthyroidism.

This clonotype was recorded many times. The chain is built from TRBV5-1 and TRBJ1-3; D is undetermined. Germline loops: CDR1 SGHRS, CDR2 YFSETQ. V gave up 4 bases and J gave up 4 bases, with 9 bases separating them. This CDR3 is built from 13 residues. CDR3 protein: CASSEGSGNTIYF. The CDR3 coding sequence is TGCGCCAGCAGCGAGGGTTCCGGAAACACCATATATTTT.

Concerning this clonotype itself: Relative to the germline gene, one junction end is altered; a read error may explain this. The chain carries TRBV24-1 and TRBJ2-5, with a tentative D call TRBD2 (6 bases). The germline V gene encodes CDR1 KGHDR and CDR2 SFDVKD. The CDR3 spans 15 residues. CDR3 DNA: TGTGCCATCAGTGAGCCGGGAGTGGAAGCACAGTCCCAGTACTTC. It codes for CAISEPGVEAQSQYF.

This clonotype appeared many times. This chain uses TRBV11-3 with TRBJ2-7; D remains unclear. The CDR3 consists of 15 residues. Between the trimmed V and J ends, which lost 0 bases and 3 bases, there was a span of 12 bases. Looked up from germline, CDR1 is SGHNT and CDR2 is YENEEA. As DNA, the CDR3 is TGTGCCAGCAGCTTAGATCAGAACAGAGGCTACGAGCAGTACTTC. This translates into CASSLDQNRGYEQYF.